The rows below give T cell receptor beta chains drawn from one sample of a study of OX40 agonist ivuxolimab in advanced cancers. The table came from immunoSEQ multiplex PCR; TCRdb's copy has only in-frame clones and leaves some out. In the table there are roughly 75,000 clones, around 91% of which are singletons. The specimen comprised CD4+ or CD8+ T cells sorted from blood, sampled in a trial of the OX40 agonist ivuxolimab. These receptors all come from an adult with an advanced solid tumor such as melanoma, head and neck, liver or kidney cancer. Both conserved end residues are part of each CDR3. D genes are given only for firm matches. The size entry is marked missing in some rows and otherwise reads once, few, many or a size class.

j_gene | v_gene | abundance | d_gene | CDR3aa | CDR3nt
TRBJ2-7 | TRBV4-3 | once | . | CASSPDEAGSYEQYF | TGCGCCAGCAGCCCCGATGAGGCGGGCTCCTACGAGCAGTACTTC
TRBJ2-7 | TRBV29-1 | . | . | CSVDPGTDAYEQYF | TGCAGCGTTGACCCCGGGACGGACGCCTACGAGCAGTACTTC
TRBJ2-7 | TRBV30 | many | . | CAWSPRNRAGQYF | TGTGCCTGGAGCCCCAGGAACAGAGCCGGGCAGTACTTC
TRBJ1-1 | TRBV28 | . | . | CASAFIGLTEAFF | TGTGCTTCGGCGTTTATAGGGCTCACTGAAGCTTTCTTT
TRBJ2-7 | TRBV25-1 | once | . | CASRTDSAYEQYF | TGTGCCAGCAGAACGGACAGCGCCTACGAGCAGTACTTC
TRBJ2-2 | TRBV7-6 | . | . | CASSWGTGELFF | TGTGCCAGCAGCTGGGGCACCGGGGAGCTGTTTTTT
TRBJ1-1 | TRBV13 | . | TRBD1 | CASSLFQGDTEAFF | TGTGCCAGCAGCTTGTTTCAGGGGGACACTGAAGCTTTCTTT
TRBJ2-7 | TRBV6-1 | . | . | CASSESSRSYEQYF | TGTGCCAGCAGTGAATCTTCTCGCTCCTACGAGCAGTACTTC
TRBJ2-1 | TRBV29-1 | . | . | CSVGGGTLSYNEQFF | TGCAGCGTTGGGGGCGGGACCCTCTCCTACAATGAGCAGTTCTTC
TRBJ1-5 | TRBV30 | . | . | CAWSGGERSNQPQHF | TGTGCCTGGAGTGGGGGGGAAAGGAGCAATCAGCCCCAGCATTTT
TRBJ1-1 | TRBV9 | few | . | CASSVEWSTEAFF | TGTGCCAGCAGCGTAGAGTGGTCCACTGAAGCTTTCTTT
TRBJ1-5 | TRBV7-9 | . | . | CASSIDRGNQPQHF | TGTGCCAGCAGCATAGATCGGGGAAATCAGCCCCAGCATTTT
TRBJ1-1 | TRBV2 | . | . | CASRVRPDPTEAFF | TGTGCCAGCAGGGTTCGTCCCGACCCCACTGAAGCTTTCTTT
TRBJ2-7 | TRBV2 | . | . | CASTDYGAYEQYF | TGTGCCAGCACCGACTACGGAGCCTACGAGCAGTACTTC